The entry below gives a single TCR beta chain sequence along with its context. The assay was immunoSEQ multiplex PCR, and TCRdb's table has in-frame clones only and misses some. The table shows 200,000 to 250,000 clones, with approximately 86% occurring only once. The data belong to a study of blood T cell repertoires in COVID-19. This CDR3 contains 17 residues. V lost 3 bases and J lost 0; bases outside the gene matches: 7. CDR1 LNHDA and CDR2 SQIVND come from the germline V gene (reference sequence). The sample taken for sequencing was peripheral blood. The clonotype was recovered from a woman aged 45-60 years with COVID-19, enrolled during active disease. This chain uses TRBV19 with TRBJ2-2; 7 bases are a match to TRBD2. The CDR3 sequence: CASSMDLAGANTGELFF. The CDR3, as DNA: TGTGCCAGTAGTATGGATCTCGCGGGGGCGAACACCGGGGAGCTGTTTTTT. The full variable domain, its missing parts supplied by reference TRBV19 and TRBJ2-2, is DGGITQSPKYLFRKEGQNVTLSCEQNLNHDAMYWYRQDPGQGLRLIYYSQIVNDFQKGDIAEGYSVSREKKESFPLTVTSAQKNPTAFYLCASSMDLAGANTGELFFGEGSRLTVL.